The sequence of this TCR beta chain was determined in a study of control samples from healthy donors and cancer patients. Clones were read by immunoSEQ multiplex PCR, and TCRdb kept only the in-frame ones, dropping some. The sample records 130,000 or so clones, roughly 84% being singletons. The CDR3 is made up of 16 amino acids. The V and J ends lost 3 bases and 2 bases, in that order; junction bases with no gene match: 3. Germline lookup yields CDR1 SGHTA and CDR2 FQGNSA. This clone was recorded a few times. Sequences were obtained from blood. This TCR was sampled from a man aged 35 to 55 in good health. The rearrangement joins TRBV7-2 to TRBJ2-3, with TRBD2 matching 12 bases. The CDR3 loop reads CASSFSSGGVTDTQYF. In nucleotides, the CDR3 is TGTGCCAGCAGCTTCTCTAGCGGGGGGGTCACAGATACGCAGTATTTT.